This record covers a single TCR beta chain. What it binds is unknown. The authors reverse transcribed all of the isolated RNA, so sequencing captured expressed TCRB transcripts. Read counts averaged roughly 4 million for samples of naive, central memory and regulatory T cells. Clones were read by immunoSEQ multiplex PCR, and TCRdb kept only the in-frame ones, dropping some. The sample lists 630,000 or so clones, about an eighth occurring once. Sampling consisted of one heparinised blood draw per donor, averaging about 116 mL. The data are from a study of beta chain features in type 1 diabetes. Study-level background: Researchers looked at some 99 million sorted cells across all samples.

General study points: People with Type 1 diabetes carried modestly yet significantly shorter TCRB CDR3s in all four CD4+ subsets.

The receptor was isolated from a man aged 18-30 years with type 1 diabetes. The sequencing sample was made of naive CD4+ T cells from blood.

The CDR3 loop is CAWKGTSADTQYF. The CDR3 nucleotides are TGTGCCTGGAAGGGGACTAGCGCAGATACGCAGTATTTT. This chain connects TRBV30 to TRBJ2-3; 10 nucleotides line up with TRBD2. The CDR3 is 13 residues long. Germline assignment: CDR1 GTSNPN and CDR2 SVGIG (reference sequence). Trimming took 4 bases from V and 4 from J; bases not matched to a gene: 2. Full variable domain (remainder filled in from reference TRBV30 and TRBJ2-3): SQTIHQWPATLVQPVGSPLSLECTVEGTSNPNLYWYRQAAGRGLQLLFYSVGIGQISSEVPQNLSASRPQDRQFILSSKKLLLSDSGFYLCAWKGTSADTQYFGPGTRLTVL.